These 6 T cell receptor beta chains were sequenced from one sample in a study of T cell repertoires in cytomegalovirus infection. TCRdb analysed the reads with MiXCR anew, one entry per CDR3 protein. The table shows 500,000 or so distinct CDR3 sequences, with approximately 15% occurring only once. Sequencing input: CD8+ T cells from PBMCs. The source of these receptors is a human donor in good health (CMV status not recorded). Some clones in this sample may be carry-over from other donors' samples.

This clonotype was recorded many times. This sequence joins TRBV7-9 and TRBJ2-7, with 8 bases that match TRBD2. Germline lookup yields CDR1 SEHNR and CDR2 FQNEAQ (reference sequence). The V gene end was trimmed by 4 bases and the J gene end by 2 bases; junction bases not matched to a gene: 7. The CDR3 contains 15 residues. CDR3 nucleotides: TGTGCCAGCAGCTCCTCGACTAGCGCGCCCTACGAGCAGTACTTC. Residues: CASSSSTSAPYEQYF.

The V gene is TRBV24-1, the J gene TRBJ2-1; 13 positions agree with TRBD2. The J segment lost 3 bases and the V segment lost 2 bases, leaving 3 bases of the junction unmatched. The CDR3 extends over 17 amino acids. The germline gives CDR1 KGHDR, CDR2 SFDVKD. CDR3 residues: CATSDSGLAGVYNEQFF. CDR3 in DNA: TGTGCCACCAGTGATTCTGGACTAGCGGGAGTCTACAATGAGCAGTTCTTC.

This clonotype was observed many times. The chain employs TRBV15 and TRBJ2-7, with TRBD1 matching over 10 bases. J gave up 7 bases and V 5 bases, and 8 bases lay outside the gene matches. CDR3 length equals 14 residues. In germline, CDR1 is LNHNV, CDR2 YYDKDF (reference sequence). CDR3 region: CATSGDRGPTEQYF. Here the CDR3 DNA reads TGTGCCACCAGCGGGGACAGGGGACCTACGGAGCAGTACTTC.

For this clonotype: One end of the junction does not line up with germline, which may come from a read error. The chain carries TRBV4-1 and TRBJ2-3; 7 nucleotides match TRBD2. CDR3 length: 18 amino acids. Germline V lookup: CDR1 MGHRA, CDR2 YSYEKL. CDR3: CASRQDAISAGFTDTQYF. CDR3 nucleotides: TGCGCCAGCAGACAAGATGCGATATCAGCGGGATTCACAGATACGCAGTATTTT.

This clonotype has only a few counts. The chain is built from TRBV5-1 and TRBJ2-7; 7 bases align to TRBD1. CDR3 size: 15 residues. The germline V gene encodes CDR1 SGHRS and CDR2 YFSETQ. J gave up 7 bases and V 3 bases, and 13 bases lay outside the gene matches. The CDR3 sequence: CASSSPGQELREQYF. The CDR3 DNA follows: TGCGCCAGCAGCTCACCAGGACAGGAACTCCGGGAGCAGTACTTC. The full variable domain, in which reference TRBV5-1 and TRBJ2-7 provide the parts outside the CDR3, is KAGVTQTPRYLIKTRGQQVTLSCSPISGHRSVSWYQQTPGQGLQFLFEYFSETQRNKGNFPGRFSGRQFSNSRSEMNVSTLELGDSALYLCASSSPGQELREQYFGPGTRLTVT.

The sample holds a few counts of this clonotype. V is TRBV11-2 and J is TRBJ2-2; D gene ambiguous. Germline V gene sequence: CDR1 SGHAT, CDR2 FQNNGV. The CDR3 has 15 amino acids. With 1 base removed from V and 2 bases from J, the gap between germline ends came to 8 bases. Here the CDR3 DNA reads TGTGCCAGCAGCTTAGGGGGTGTTAACACCGGGGAGCTGTTTTTT. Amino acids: CASSLGGVNTGELFF.